The rows below give T cell receptor beta chains drawn from one sample of a study of PD-L1 blockade in urothelial cancer. Method: immunoSEQ multiplex PCR; TCRdb's copy keeps in-frame clones and lacks some. The sample has some 65,000 clones; 81% are singletons. The sequencing here drew on PBMCs, taken around atezolizumab (anti-PD-L1) treatment. Source of these receptors: a man in his 70s with urothelial cancer. The CDR3 runs from the conserved cysteine through the conserved F or W.

cdr3_aa v_call
CASSLRRGSGGTEAFF TRBV2
CAWMGLAVYNEQFF TRBV30
CASSPGGGGSSYEQYF TRBV5-1
CASSLGDRAIYGYTF TRBV5-6
CASSLEGGSGANVLTF TRBV13
CASSIDEAGEPDTQYF TRBV19
CASSLSSSSYEQYF TRBV27
CASSSDRGETQYF TRBV5-1
CASSLEPRSYNEQFF TRBV27
CASSTDYRGNEQYF TRBV7-2
CASSPPGTANTGELFF TRBV18
CATSRAGSGKRNEQFF TRBV15
CSAFLYGYTF TRBV20-1
CASSSRLAGVYNEQFF TRBV5-1
CSVEGGLELFTQYF TRBV29-1
CASSPRTSGSRGETQYF TRBV28
CSVLSGLVTDTQYF TRBV29-1
CAISEGPSETEAFF TRBV10-3
CASKIPATNEKLFF TRBV28
CSVEGDSGPYEQYF TRBV29-1
CATQEAGDNNQPQHF TRBV28
CASSPGTGDTIYF TRBV5-4
CASSYDGSRTDTQYF TRBV6-5
CASSAGVAGGVSDTQYF TRBV6-1
CASSLLAVNTGELFF TRBV5-1